This T cell receptor beta chain was retrieved from a study of OX40 agonist ivuxolimab in advanced cancers. Repertoires were generated with immunoSEQ multiplex PCR, while TCRdb's copy carries only in-frame clones and drops some. Counted here are tens of thousands of clones, approximately 93% occurring once; the ten biggest clones make up under 20%. Trimming shortened V by 0 bases and J by 2 bases, and 11 bases separated the two germline ends. The CDR3 contains 15 residues. Germline V CDR1 and CDR2: SGHRS, YFSETQ. This clone appeared a single time. This chain connects TRBV5-1 to TRBJ2-5; D ambiguous. This specimen was CD4+ or CD8+ T cells sorted from blood, taken in a trial of the OX40 agonist ivuxolimab. The origin of this receptor is an adult with an advanced solid tumor such as melanoma, head and neck, liver or kidney cancer. CDR3 amino acids: CASSLGSVIQETQYF. DNA of the CDR3: TGCGCCAGCAGCTTGGGCTCGGTAATTCAAGAGACCCAGTACTTC.